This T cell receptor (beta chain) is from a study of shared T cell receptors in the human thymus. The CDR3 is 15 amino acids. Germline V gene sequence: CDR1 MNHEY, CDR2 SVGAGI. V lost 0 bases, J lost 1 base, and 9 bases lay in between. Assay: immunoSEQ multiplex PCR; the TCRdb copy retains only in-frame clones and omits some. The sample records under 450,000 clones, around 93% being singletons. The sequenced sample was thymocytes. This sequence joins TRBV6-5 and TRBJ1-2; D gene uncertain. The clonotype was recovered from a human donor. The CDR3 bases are TGTGCCAGCAGTTACTCCGGCGCGGGTAACTATGGCTACACCTTC. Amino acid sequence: CASSYSGAGNYGYTF.